These 2 T cell receptor beta chains share one sample of origin, sequenced in a study of beta chain features in type 1 diabetes. General study points: TCRB CDR3s from Type 1 diabetes patients were moderately but significantly shorter in all four CD4+ subsets.

Their antigen targets remain unknown. Reverse transcribing all isolated RNA meant expressed TCRB transcripts were sequenced. Data came from immunoSEQ multiplex PCR; TCRdb stores just in-frame clones and leaves some out. Of some 63,000 clones in the sample, about 50% were seen once. Sequencing input: central memory CD4+ T cells from blood. Receptor source: a man in his thirties or forties with type 1 diabetes.

This rearrangement joins TRBV21-1 to TRBJ2-3; the table's D call, TRBD1, has no DNA check behind it. TRBV21-1 is reported as a pseudogene. There are 16 residues in the CDR3. In nucleotides, the CDR3 is TGTGCCAGCAGCGTCCACAGGGGGCATGGTACAGATACGCAGTATTTT. This encodes CASSVHRGHGTDTQYF.

This clone was found a few times. V gene TRBV5-1 combines with J gene TRBJ1-5, with 7 positions matching TRBD1. The V segment lost 4 bases and the J segment 1 base; nucleotides outside the gene matches: 5. The CDR3 totals 15 residues. Germline CDR1 and CDR2: SGHRS and YFSETQ. The CDR3 nucleotides read TGCGCCAGCAGCGAGCGGACAGGAAGCAATCAGCCCCAGCATTTT. This translates into CASSERTGSNQPQHF.